The sequence of this TCR beta chain was determined in a study of spatial heterogeneity in lung cancer (dated by TCRdb to between 2018 and 2021). Study-wide context: Donors were around 71 patients with early-stage, untreated non-small cell lung cancer from the lung TRACERx cohort. Beta-chain transcripts were consistently detected in greater numbers than alpha-chain transcripts, which likely reflects a higher abundance of beta-chain transcripts. Nonsynonymous mutation counts, determined by whole-exome sequencing of tumor tissue, were related to TCR repertoire features. Both alpha and beta chains were TCR-sequenced in samples taken at surgery, namely 220 tumor regions, more than 62 matched nontumor lung samples and approximately 51 PBMC samples. Follow-up PBMC samples were sequenced whenever the samples were available, and the median time to follow-up was two to three years after resection. The study quantitatively compared TCR alpha and beta repertoires across multiple tumor regions, matched nontumor lung and blood in non-small cell lung cancer. In the raw uncorrected reads, each unique combination of TCR and UMI appeared on average more than ten times. The full study reports these points: Ubiquitous expanded tumor TCRs were detected in blood more often at tumor resection than at routine follow-up. Comparisons of baseline and follow-up blood repertoires included only around 14 patients. Confirming at a functional level the hypothesis that regional TCRs recognize regional mutations was considered to require additional single-cell paired TCR alpha and beta sequencing.

The CDR1 and CDR2 encoded by the germline V gene are SGHRS and YFSETQ. At the junction V is shortened by 1 base and J by 0 bases, with 11 bases in between. The CDR3 runs 16 amino acids, cysteine and phenylalanine included. Of all the DNA, just the CDR3 is kept, 48 bases in frame from base 1. As to this clonotype: This receptor's antigen is unknown. Per-base quality was not reported, and no clone a single base away is much larger than it.

Library preparation used 5' RACE. TCRdb records NextSeq 500 as the sequencer. To allow correction of PCR and sequencing errors, the TCR library protocol tagged every TCR cDNA molecule with a unique molecular identifier. The original pipeline was this. Decombinator tools were used for TCR identification, UMI-based error correction and CDR3 extraction. TCRs above a frequency of 2 per 1,000, corresponding to the top 1% of the tumor frequency distribution, were defined as expanded. Renyi diversity was calculated using the R vegan package after each repertoire was subsampled 100 times to 5,000 TCRs. To build CDR3 similarity networks, amino acid triplet string-kernel similarity was used, and CDR3s were connected when their pairwise similarity was above 0.82. TCRdb passed the public sequencing reads through fastp at Q25 and MiXCR, retaining productive beta sequences. Rows with one shared CDR3 protein collapse into an entry with the most common genes and DNA. The V and J calls here are based on TCRdb, not the publication. Across this sample there are under 25,000 distinct CDR3 sequences, with approximately 11% seen only once. The top ten hold 35% to 40% of the sample.

The time point label of this sample denotes: blood at routine non-recurrence follow-up after resection. Whole RNA extracted from tumor and nontumor lung tissue, or from cryopreserved PBMC samples, was used for TCR sequencing without cell sorting. Patients were selected for TCR sequencing only if sufficient RNA was available from at least two tumor regions. The source material was PBMCs, sampled at follow-up. The origin of this receptor is a female donor with early-stage non-small cell lung cancer. The rearrangement joined TRBV5-1 to TRBJ1-3; no D gene is confidently identified. Here the CDR3 is given as CASSLSGLTSGNTIYF. In nucleotides, the sequence is TGCGCCAGCAGCTTGTCCGGACTGACCTCTGGAAACACCATATATTTT.